This T cell receptor beta chain was recovered during a study of blood T cell repertoires in COVID-19 (dated by TCRdb to between 2020 and 2021). With respect to the entire study: The collaborator samples originated in the United States, Italy and Spain and spanned the acute and convalescent phases of COVID-19. The prospective study material was composed of cDNA or gDNA derived from T cells, B-cell-depleted T cells, or PBMCs. Deeply sampled blood TCRbeta repertoires from subjects exposed to, actively infected with, or recovered from COVID-19 were included in the dataset. The repertoires were released in a freely available public database meant as a resource for research on the immune response to SARS-CoV-2. Samples were obtained from the ongoing ImmuneRACE study (first 160 participants) and from 950 to 1,500 subjects provided by 6 global collaborators. A de-identified subject ID, COVID-19 status, age in years and sex were almost always included in the sample metadata. Where HLA class I and class II types were available, the types were taken from metadata supplied by the sample provider, not from assay-based typing.

TCRbeta CDR3 regions were amplified from genomic DNA using the immunoSEQ Assay, a bias-controlled multiplex PCR. The published analysis was carried out like this. Nucleated cell counts per sample were estimated from amplification of reference gene primers within the assay. To quantify the absolute abundance of each unique TCRbeta CDR3 rearrangement, sequence reads were collapsed and filtered. For each sample, productive Simpson clonality was calculated by taking the square root of Simpson's diversity index across productive rearrangements. The immuneACCESS repertoire file appears here via TCRdb, limited to in-frame rearrangements. These files lack a portion of the clones; in checked studies, under half of the deficit traces to unresolved V genes, and the cause of the others is not known. The DNA gave D and trimming, while V, J and clone size come from that table. The table for this sample lists 160,000 or so clones; 82% of them were counted only once. The ten largest clones add up to roughly 8.1% of the sample.

On this clone itself: Its antigen is currently not known. The input lacks base qualities; no much larger clone sits a single base away.

CDR1 and CDR2, per the germline V gene, are SGDLS and YYNGEE. From the cysteine through the phenylalanine, the CDR3 covers 15 amino acids. Of all the DNA, just the CDR3 is kept, 45 bases in frame from base 1. V is pared back by 0 bases and J by 2 bases, with 11 bases lying between the germline termini. Results and caveats for the whole study, not just this receptor: How much clinical and demographic metadata was included differed by source and by participant, and the metadata was provided uncurated.

Whole blood was collected in K2EDTA tubes by collaborating institutions according to the institutions' own protocols. For TCRbeta analysis, collaborators shipped samples as frozen whole blood, isolated PBMCs, or DNA extracted from either of those sample types. Sequenced sample: peripheral blood. Rearrangement joined TRBV9 to TRBJ1-1, with TRBD1 as a weak D call on 5 bases. This clonotype originated in a woman aged 70 to 79 with acute or convalescent COVID-19. The DNA reads TGTGCCAGCAGCGTAGACGGGGGACTTAACACTGAAGCTTTCTTT. This encodes CASSVDGGLNTEAFF.